This TCR beta chain came from a study of OX40 agonist ivuxolimab in advanced cancers. As for the study in general: Ivuxolimab, an antibody that agonizes OX40 (CD134), was administered to the patients. The group had a mean age of around 60 years, ranged from about 20 to 90, and was 75% to 85% male. Study-level points and caveats: Low normalized T-cell clonal expansion also characterized some of the nonresponders.

The CDR3 covers 14 residues. Germline V lookup: CDR1 SEHNR, CDR2 FQNEAQ (reference sequence). V dropped 5 bases and J dropped 0 bases, with 8 bases sitting between them. Some clones are missing from TCRdb's copy, which holds only in-frame ones; the method was immunoSEQ multiplex PCR. Of about 67,000 clones listed, 80% to 90% are singletons. To note about this clone: Antigen specificity is unknown.

The study sampled blood at baseline, cycle 4 day 1, and cycle 7 day 1. The sample in question was CD4+ or CD8+ T cells sorted from blood, obtained in a trial of the OX40 agonist ivuxolimab. The chain combines TRBV7-9 with TRBJ1-3; D gene ambiguous. This TCR was recovered from an adult with an advanced solid tumor such as melanoma, head and neck, liver or kidney cancer. CDR3 nucleotide sequence: TGTGCCAGCAGCCCAACAAGCTCTGGAAACACCATATATTTT. Protein product: CASSPTSSGNTIYF.